This entry lists 16 T cell receptor beta chains sequenced from one sample in a study of T cell responses to AZD1222 COVID-19 vaccine. Assay: immunoSEQ multiplex PCR; the TCRdb copy retains only in-frame clones and omits some. The sample contains roughly 51,000 clones, just over 85% of which appear only once. The sequences come from peripheral blood, collected 28 days after the second AZD1222 dose. These TCRs come from an adult who received the AZD1222 COVID-19 vaccine.

The J gene is TRBJ2-1, the V gene TRBV7-9; D gene ambiguous. V lost 1 base to trimming and J lost 7 bases, with 5 bases between them. The CDR3 covers 12 residues. CDR1 and CDR2 from the germline V gene are SEHNR and FQNEAQ (reference sequence). The chain's CDR3 is CASSLGANEQFF. The CDR3 bases are TGTGCCAGCAGCTTAGGGGCTAATGAGCAGTTCTTC.

CDR3: CASSYPNTGPGGYLFF. CDR3 sequence (DNA): TGTGCCAGCAGTTACCCCAATACCGGGCCAGGGGGTTACCTGTTTTTT. V and J are TRBV6-2 or TRBV6-3 and TRBJ2-2, with 7 bases aligning to TRBD1. This CDR3 is 16 amino acids long. Trimming removed 2 bases from V and 14 bases from J; junction bases left unmatched: 17. Germline V gives CDR1 MNHEY, CDR2 SVGEGT.

This chain connects TRBV11-3 to TRBJ2-1; D perhaps matches TRBD1 (6 bases). CDR3 length: 13 amino acids. V was pared by 1 base and J by 10 bases, with 11 bases between. The germline V gene has CDR1 SGHNT and CDR2 YENEEA. This CDR3 is CASSLGGGREQFF. In DNA form, the CDR3 reads TGTGCCAGCAGCTTAGGTGGGGGCAGGGAGCAGTTCTTC.

This clone was recorded a few times. This chain uses TRBV5-6 with TRBJ2-5; 8 nucleotides match TRBD2. The CDR3 loop spans 17 amino acids. Unmatched junction bases numbered 9, after V lost 0 bases and J lost 2 bases. Germline CDR1 and CDR2: SGHDT and YYEEEE. The CDR3 sequence is CASSLGVRREVQETQYF. The CDR3 nucleotides are TGTGCCAGCAGCTTGGGGGTTAGGCGGGAGGTACAAGAGACCCAGTACTTC.

The chain combines TRBV5-1 with TRBJ2-7, with D tentatively TRBD2 (6 bases). Trimming left V 4 bases short and J 2 bases short, with 25 bases between. The CDR3 runs to 18 residues. Germline CDR1 and CDR2: SGHRS and YFSETQ. This CDR3 is CASSHQFFGGGATYEQYF. CDR3 DNA: TGCGCCAGCAGCCACCAGTTTTTCGGCGGAGGGGCCACCTACGAGCAGTACTTC.

The J gene is TRBJ2-7, the V gene TRBV7-2; 7 bases fit TRBD1. This CDR3 region has 15 residues. Germline loops: CDR1 SGHTA, CDR2 FQGNSA. J lost 1 base, V lost 2 bases, and 5 bases had no gene match. The CDR3, as DNA: TGTGCCAGCAGCTTACAAGGGGGCCTTTCCTACGAGCAGTACTTC. This sequence encodes CASSLQGGLSYEQYF.

The CDR3 sequence: CASRDRVPSNYGYTF. CDR3 nucleotide sequence: TGTGCCAGCAGGGACAGGGTCCCCTCTAACTATGGCTACACCTTC. This chain uses TRBV5-8 with TRBJ1-2, with 8 positions matching TRBD1. J lost 0 bases, V lost 5 bases, and 6 bases had no gene match. This CDR3 region has 15 residues. Germline lookup yields CDR1 SGHTS and CDR2 YDEGEE.

The CDR3 DNA follows: TGTGCCAGCAGTTTATTTAGGACTAGCGGGACCGACACAGATACGCAGTATTTT. Translating it yields CASSLFRTSGTDTDTQYF. J is TRBJ2-3 and V is TRBV27; 12 bases are a match to TRBD2. Germline V lookup: CDR1 MNHEY, CDR2 SMNVEV (reference sequence). The CDR3 totals 18 residues. The trim removed 1 base at V and 2 bases at J, leaving 7 bases unmatched.

The V call is TRBV28, the J call TRBJ1-4, with 7 nucleotides matching TRBD1. The V gene's germline CDR1 is MDHEN and CDR2 SYDVKM. The junction had 8 bases not matched to a gene; V was cut back by 6 bases and J by 7 bases. The CDR3 spans 14 residues. The CDR3 region has the DNA TGTGCCAGCAGCCCGGGACAGTTAATTGAAAAACTGTTTTTT. Protein product: CASSPGQLIEKLFF.

This chain links TRBV10-3 with TRBJ2-7; no reliable D call. Deletions cut 0 bases from V and 4 bases from J, with 7 bases between. This CDR3 is 13 amino acids long. Germline V gene data show CDR1 as ENHRY and CDR2 as SYGVKD. The CDR3 DNA follows: TGTGCCATCAGTGAGTCGGTGGATTACGAGCAGTACTTC. It specifies CAISESVDYEQYF.

V usage is TRBV18 and J usage is TRBJ2-5; D might be TRBD1 (5 bases). The CDR3 covers 12 residues. Germline CDR1 and CDR2: KGHSH and LQKENI. Trimming removed 5 bases at V and 3 bases at J, with 7 bases between. This chain's CDR3 is CASSRGEETQYF. The CDR3 DNA reads TGTGCCAGCTCAAGGGGCGAAGAGACCCAGTACTTC.

The chain employs TRBV5-1 and TRBJ2-7; no reliable D call. Trimming cost V 0 bases and J 3 bases, with 10 bases left between them. This CDR3 has 14 amino acids. CDR1 is SGHRS, CDR2 YFSETQ, per germline. Here the CDR3 DNA reads TGCGCCAGCAGCTTGGAGGTCGTGGGCTACGAGCAGTACTTC. It encodes CASSLEVVGYEQYF.

The chain is built from TRBV5-6 and TRBJ2-4, with no clear D. V lost 4 bases and J 1 base, leaving 15 bases between the germline ends. The CDR3 consists of 16 residues. From germline, CDR1 is SGHDT and CDR2 YYEEEE. The CDR3 DNA reads TGTGCCAGCAGCCCTTCAGCCCTATTGGCCAAAAACATTCAGTACTTC. Encoded protein: CASSPSALLAKNIQYF.

This chain links TRBV4-3 with TRBJ1-6; unclear D gene. V was pared by 0 bases and J by 7 bases, with 10 bases between. The CDR3 loop spans 15 amino acids. CDR1 is LGHNA and CDR2 is YSLEER in the germline V gene. The CDR3 bases are TGCGCCAGCAGCCAAGATAAGGGATACAATTCACCCCTCCACTTT. This codes for CASSQDKGYNSPLHF.

CDR3 DNA sequence: TGCAGCGTTGAAGATCCCAGACTAGCGGGAGGGCTCGGGACCCAGTACTTC. It is translated as CSVEDPRLAGGLGTQYF. This rearrangement joins TRBV29-1 to TRBJ2-5, with TRBD2 matching over 14 bases. Unmatched junction bases numbered 10, after V lost 0 bases and J lost 7 bases. Germline V gene lookup returns CDR1 SQVTM and CDR2 ANQGSEA. CDR3 length equals 17 residues. The whole variable domain, remainder taken from reference TRBV29-1 and TRBJ2-5, is SAVISQKPSRDICQRGTSLTIQCQVDSQVTMMFWYRQQPGQSLTLIATANQGSEATYESGFVIDKFPISRPNLTFSTLTVSNMSPEDSSIYLCSVEDPRLAGGLGTQYFGPGTRLLVL.

The V gene is TRBV3-1 (or the pseudogene TRBV3-2), the J gene TRBJ1-2; unclear D gene. The CDR3 runs to 14 residues. Germline CDR1 and CDR2: LGHDT and YNNKEL (reference sequence). Trimming took 3 bases from V and 7 from J, leaving 15 bases between them. CDR3 loop: CASSHLGPGSGYTF. The CDR3 nucleotides are TGTGCCAGCAGCCATCTGGGCCCGGGGTCTGGCTACACCTTC.